This entry lists 6 T cell receptor beta chains sequenced from one sample in a study of shared clonotypes between healthy human individuals. TCRdb keeps only in-frame clones here, not all; method: immunoSEQ multiplex PCR. The table shows 2 million to 2.5 million clones, with 85% to 95% occurring only once. Material: naive CD4+ T cells from PBMCs. Specified subset: CD45RA+ positively selected. The receptors stem from a man aged 18 to 30 in good health. Some clones in this sample may be carry-over from other donors' samples.

Comments on this clone: Other nucleotide sequences from this sample produce the same CDR3. The chain is built from TRBV28 and TRBJ1-1; no clear D gene. Germline CDR1 reads MDHEN; CDR2 reads SYDVKM. V lost 8 bases and J 6 bases, leaving 10 bases between the germline ends. The CDR3 spans 11 residues. Here the CDR3 DNA reads TGTGCCAGCCAATTAGGCTCTGAAGCTTTCTTT. Protein sequence: CASQLGSEAFF. Complete variable domain (other parts from reference TRBV28 and TRBJ1-1): DVKVTQSSRYLVKRTGEKVFLECVQDMDHENMFWYRQDPGLGLRLIYFSYDVKMKEKGDIPEGYSVSREKKERFSLILESASTNQTSMYLCASQLGSEAFFGQGTRLTVV.

This chain connects TRBV6-4 to TRBJ2-1; possible D gene TRBD2, 7 bases. V lost 4 bases, J lost 4 bases, and 17 bases lay in between. This CDR3 has 16 residues. CDR1 is MRHNA and CDR2 is SNTAGT in the germline V gene. The CDR3 nucleotides read TGTGCCAGCAGTGCCCAAGGGGGGGTGGGGTACAATGAGCAGTTCTTC. It is translated as CASSAQGGVGYNEQFF.

The chain uses TRBV28 and TRBJ2-1; TRBD1 matches 8 bases. The V and J ends lost 2 bases and 6 bases, in that order; junction bases with no gene match: 6. This CDR3 has 15 amino acids. Germline V CDR1 and CDR2: MDHEN, SYDVKM. CDR3 amino acids: CASSLGQGSTNEQFF. CDR3 nucleotides: TGTGCCAGCAGTTTAGGACAGGGTAGCACCAATGAGCAGTTCTTC.

The chain links TRBV11-2 to TRBJ2-3, with D unresolved. The CDR3 totals 13 residues. CDR1 SGHAT and CDR2 FQNNGV come from the germline V gene. V was clipped by 2 bases and J by 4 bases, with 7 bases between them. CDR3 DNA sequence: TGTGCCAGCAGCTTAATCCCCTCAGATACGCAGTATTTT. As protein: CASSLIPSDTQYF.

This clone has a handful of counts. This rearrangement joins TRBV28 to TRBJ1-1; 7 bases match TRBD1. The CDR3 sequence is 11 residues long. Unmatched junction bases numbered 4, after V lost 5 bases and J lost 10 bases. Per the germline V gene, CDR1 is MDHEN and CDR2 is SYDVKM. In DNA, the CDR3 is TGTGCCAGCAGTGTCAACAGGGGAGCTTTCTTT. Amino acid sequence: CASSVNRGAFF.

The rearrangement links TRBV27 to TRBJ2-7; 10 bases fit TRBD1. V trimming: 10 bases; J trimming: 5 bases; junction bases outside the gene matches: 20. This CDR3 has 17 residues. Looked up from germline, CDR1 is MNHEY and CDR2 is SMNVEV (reference sequence). The CDR3 nucleotides are TGTGCCACCGCAGCAGGGGGCTCGGACAGGGGGTGGAACGAGCAGTACTTC. Its protein product is CATAAGGSDRGWNEQYF.